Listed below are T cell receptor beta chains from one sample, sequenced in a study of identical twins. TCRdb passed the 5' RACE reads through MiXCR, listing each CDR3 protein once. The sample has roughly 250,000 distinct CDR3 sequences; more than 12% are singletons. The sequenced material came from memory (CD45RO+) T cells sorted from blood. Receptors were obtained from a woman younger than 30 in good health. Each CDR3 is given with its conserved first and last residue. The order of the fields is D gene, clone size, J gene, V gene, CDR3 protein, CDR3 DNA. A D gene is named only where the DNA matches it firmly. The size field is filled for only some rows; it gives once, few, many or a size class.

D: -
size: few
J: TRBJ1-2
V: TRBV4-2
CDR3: CASSQDPRNYGYTF
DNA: TGTGCCAGCAGCCAAGATCCCAGGAACTATGGCTACACCTTC

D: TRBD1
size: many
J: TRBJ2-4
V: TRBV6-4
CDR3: CASSAAPGGSQYF
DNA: TGTGCCAGCAGTGCCGCCCCAGGGGGATCCCAGTACTTC

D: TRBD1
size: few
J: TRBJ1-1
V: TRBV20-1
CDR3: CSARGGQGVTTEAFF
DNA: TGCAGTGCTAGAGGGGGACAGGGGGTTACCACTGAAGCTTTCTTT

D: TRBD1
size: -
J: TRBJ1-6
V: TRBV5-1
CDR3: CASSRGGQGESPLHF
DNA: TGCGCCAGCAGCCGGGGAGGACAGGGTGAATCACCCCTCCACTTT

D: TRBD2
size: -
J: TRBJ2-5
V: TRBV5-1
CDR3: CASSRTSGYQETQYF
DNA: TGCGCCAGCAGTCGGACTAGCGGGTACCAAGAGACCCAGTACTTC

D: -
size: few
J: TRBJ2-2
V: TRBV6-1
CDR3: CASRERGTGELFF
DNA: TGTGCCAGCAGGGAAAGGGGTACCGGGGAGCTGTTTTTT

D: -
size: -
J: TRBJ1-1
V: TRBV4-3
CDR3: CASSQASRGVTEAFF
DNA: TGCGCCAGCAGCCAAGCCTCCAGGGGTGTCACTGAAGCTTTCTTT

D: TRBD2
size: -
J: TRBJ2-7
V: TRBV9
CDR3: CASSEGLADYPYEQYF
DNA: TGTGCCAGCAGCGAGGGACTAGCGGATTACCCCTACGAGCAGTACTTC

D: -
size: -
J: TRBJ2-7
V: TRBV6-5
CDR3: CASTGPLEQYF
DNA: TGTGCCAGCACCGGGCCCCTCGAGCAGTACTTC

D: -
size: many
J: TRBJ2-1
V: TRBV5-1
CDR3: CASSPDLSSYNEQFF
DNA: TGCGCCAGCAGCCCGGACTTGAGCTCCTACAATGAGCAGTTCTTC

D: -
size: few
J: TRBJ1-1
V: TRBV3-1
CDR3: CASSQGHRDTEAFF
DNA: TGTGCCAGCAGCCAAGGTCACAGAGACACTGAAGCTTTCTTT

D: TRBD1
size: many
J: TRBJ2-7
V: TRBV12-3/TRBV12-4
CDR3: CASTIGTAEQYF
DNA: TGTGCCAGCACCATCGGGACAGCCGAGCAGTACTTC

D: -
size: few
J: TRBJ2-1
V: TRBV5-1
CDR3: CASSLVQDGLQFF
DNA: TGCGCCAGCAGCTTGGTCCAGGACGGACTTCAGTTCTTC

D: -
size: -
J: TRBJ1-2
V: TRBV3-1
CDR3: CASSPRGSIVKGYTF
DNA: TGTGCCAGCAGCCCTCGGGGTAGCATCGTGAAAGGCTACACCTTC

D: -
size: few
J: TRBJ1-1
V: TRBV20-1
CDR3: CSLWYGAEAFF
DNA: TGCAGTCTCTGGTACGGGGCTGAAGCTTTCTTT

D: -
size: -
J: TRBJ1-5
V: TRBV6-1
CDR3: CARLDRKSNQPQHF
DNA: TGTGCCAGACTCGACAGAAAAAGCAATCAGCCCCAGCATTTT

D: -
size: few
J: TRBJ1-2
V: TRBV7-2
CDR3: CASRSIGAADGYTF
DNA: TGTGCCAGCAGATCCATCGGTGCAGCTGATGGCTACACCTTC

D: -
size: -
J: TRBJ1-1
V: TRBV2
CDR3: CATLEGAWANTEAFF
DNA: TGTGCCACCCTTGAAGGGGCCTGGGCGAACACTGAAGCTTTCTTT

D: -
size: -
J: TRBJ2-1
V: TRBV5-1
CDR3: CASSLEIGVGGNEQFF
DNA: TGCGCCAGCAGCTTGGAAATAGGGGTAGGGGGCAATGAGCAGTTCTTC

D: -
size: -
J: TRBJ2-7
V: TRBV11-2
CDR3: CASSLDLALRYEQYF
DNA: TGTGCCAGCAGCTTAGATTTGGCCCTCCGCTACGAGCAGTACTTC

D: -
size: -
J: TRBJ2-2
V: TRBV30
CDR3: CAWSLGTGELFF
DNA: TGTGCCTGGAGTCTAGGAACCGGGGAGCTGTTTTTT

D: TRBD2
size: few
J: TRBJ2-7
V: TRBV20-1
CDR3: CSARDFGDGRLAAYEQYF
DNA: TGCAGTGCTAGAGATTTTGGGGATGGGAGACTAGCGGCATACGAGCAGTACTTC

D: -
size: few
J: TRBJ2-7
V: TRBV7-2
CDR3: CASSLGLPARHEQYF
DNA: TGTGCCAGCAGCTTAGGCCTCCCTGCGAGGCACGAGCAGTACTTC

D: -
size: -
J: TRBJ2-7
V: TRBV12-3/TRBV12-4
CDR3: CASSRGANEQYF
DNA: TGTGCCAGTTCGAGGGGGGCCAACGAGCAGTACTTC

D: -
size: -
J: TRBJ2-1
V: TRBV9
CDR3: CASSVVERYGEQFF
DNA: TGTGCCAGCAGCGTAGTCGAGCGTTACGGTGAGCAGTTCTTC

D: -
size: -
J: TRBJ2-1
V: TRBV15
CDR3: CATSRAHNEQFF
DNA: TGTGCCACCAGCCGGGCTCACAATGAGCAGTTCTTC

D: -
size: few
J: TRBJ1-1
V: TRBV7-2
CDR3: CASSFPVPTEAFF
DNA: TGTGCCAGCAGCTTCCCAGTCCCCACTGAAGCTTTCTTT

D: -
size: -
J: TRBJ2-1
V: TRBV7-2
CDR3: CASSLVSRISYNEQFF
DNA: TGTGCCAGCAGCTTAGTCAGCCGTATCTCCTACAATGAGCAGTTCTTC

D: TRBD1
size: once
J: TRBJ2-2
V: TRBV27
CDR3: CASSPGQGSTRELFF
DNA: TGTGCCAGCAGCCCCGGACAGGGGAGCACCCGGGAGCTGTTTTTT

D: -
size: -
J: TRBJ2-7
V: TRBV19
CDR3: CASSFGDKTYEQYF
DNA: TGTGCCAGTAGTTTCGGGGACAAGACCTACGAGCAGTACTTC

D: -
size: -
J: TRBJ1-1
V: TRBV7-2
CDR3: CASSRETGFEAFF
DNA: TGTGCCAGCAGCAGAGAAACAGGGTTTGAAGCTTTCTTT

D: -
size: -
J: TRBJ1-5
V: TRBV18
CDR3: CASSQSDRNQPQHF
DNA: TGTGCCAGCTCACAGTCGGACAGAAATCAGCCCCAGCATTTT

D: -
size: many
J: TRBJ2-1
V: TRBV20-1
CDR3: CSARDRVRGQGSYNEQFF
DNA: TGCAGTGCTAGAGATCGCGTTCGAGGGCAGGGTTCCTACAATGAGCAGTTCTTC